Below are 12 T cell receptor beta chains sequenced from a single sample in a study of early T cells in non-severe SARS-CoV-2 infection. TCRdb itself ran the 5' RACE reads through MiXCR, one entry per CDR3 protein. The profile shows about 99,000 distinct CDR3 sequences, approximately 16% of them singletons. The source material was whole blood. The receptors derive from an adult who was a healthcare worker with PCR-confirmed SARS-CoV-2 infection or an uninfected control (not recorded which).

CDR3 in amino acids: CASSSGKTQYF. In DNA, the CDR3 is TGTGCCAGCAGCTCAGGAAAGACCCAGTACTTC. The chain is built from TRBV13 and TRBJ2-5; no reliable D call. Trimming took 4 bases from V and 6 from J, leaving 6 bases between them. The CDR3 is made up of 11 amino acids. Germline V gene sequence: CDR1 PRHDT, CDR2 FYEKMQ (reference sequence).

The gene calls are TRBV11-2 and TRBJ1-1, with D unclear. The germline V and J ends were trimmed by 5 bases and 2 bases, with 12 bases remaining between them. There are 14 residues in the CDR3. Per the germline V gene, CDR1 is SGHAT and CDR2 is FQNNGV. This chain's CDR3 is CASSRTFENTEAFF. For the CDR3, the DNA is TGTGCCAGCAGCCGGACGTTTGAAAACACTGAAGCTTTCTTT. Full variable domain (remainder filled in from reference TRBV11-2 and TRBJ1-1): EAGVAQSPRYKIIEKRQSVAFWCNPISGHATLYWYQQILGQGPKLLIQFQNNGVVDDSQLPKDRFSAERLKGVDSTLKIQPAKLEDSAVYLCASSRTFENTEAFFGQGTRLTVV.

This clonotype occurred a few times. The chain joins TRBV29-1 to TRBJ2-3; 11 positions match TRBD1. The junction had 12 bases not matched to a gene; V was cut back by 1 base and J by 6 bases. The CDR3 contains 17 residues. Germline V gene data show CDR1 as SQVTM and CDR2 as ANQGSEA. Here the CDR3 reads CSVEAKRDRGLLDTQYF. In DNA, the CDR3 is TGCAGCGTTGAAGCTAAACGGGACAGGGGGTTGTTGGATACGCAGTATTTT.

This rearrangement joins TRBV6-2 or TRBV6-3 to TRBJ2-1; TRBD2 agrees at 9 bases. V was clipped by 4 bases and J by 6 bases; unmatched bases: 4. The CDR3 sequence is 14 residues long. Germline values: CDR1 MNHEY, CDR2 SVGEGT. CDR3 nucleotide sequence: TGTGCCAGCAGTTTGATAGCGGGAGTCAATGAGCAGTTCTTC. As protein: CASSLIAGVNEQFF.

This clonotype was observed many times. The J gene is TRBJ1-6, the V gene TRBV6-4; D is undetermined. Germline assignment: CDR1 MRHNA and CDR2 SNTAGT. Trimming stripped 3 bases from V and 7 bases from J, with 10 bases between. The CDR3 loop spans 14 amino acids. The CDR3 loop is CASSEGLLNSPLHF. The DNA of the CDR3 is TGTGCCAGCAGTGAAGGGCTGCTAAATTCACCCCTCCACTTT.

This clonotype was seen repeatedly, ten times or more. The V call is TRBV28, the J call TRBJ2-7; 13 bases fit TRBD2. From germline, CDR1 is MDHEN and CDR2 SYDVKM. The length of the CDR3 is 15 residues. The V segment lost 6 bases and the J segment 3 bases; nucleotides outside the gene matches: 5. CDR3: CASSPGLAGVYEQYF. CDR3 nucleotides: TGTGCCAGCAGCCCCGGACTAGCGGGAGTCTACGAGCAGTACTTC.

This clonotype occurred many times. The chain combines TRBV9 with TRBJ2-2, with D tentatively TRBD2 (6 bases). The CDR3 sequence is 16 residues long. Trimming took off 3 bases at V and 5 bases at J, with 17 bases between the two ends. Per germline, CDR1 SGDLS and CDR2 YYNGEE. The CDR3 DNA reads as TGTGCCAGCAGCGCCTTGTGGGGCCGGGAGACCGGGGAGCTGTTTTTT. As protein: CASSALWGRETGELFF.

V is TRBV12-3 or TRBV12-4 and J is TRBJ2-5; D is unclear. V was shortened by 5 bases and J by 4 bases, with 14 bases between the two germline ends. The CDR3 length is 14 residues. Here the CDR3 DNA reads TGTGCCAGCAGTCCCGACCCCGGCGGAGAGACCCAGTACTTC. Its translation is CASSPDPGGETQYF.

The CDR3 sequence is CSVEDSSETQYF. CDR3 DNA sequence: TGCAGCGTTGAGGACAGTTCCGAGACCCAGTACTTC. J is TRBJ2-5 and V is TRBV29-1; D is perhaps TRBD1 (6 bases). The ends were cut back, 3 bases at V and 5 bases at J, with 10 bases in the middle. This CDR3 contains 12 residues. CDR1 SQVTM and CDR2 ANQGSEA come from the germline V gene.

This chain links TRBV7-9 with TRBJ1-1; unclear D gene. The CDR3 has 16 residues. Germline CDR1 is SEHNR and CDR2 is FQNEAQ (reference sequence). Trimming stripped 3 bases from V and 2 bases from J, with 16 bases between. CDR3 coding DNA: TGTGCCAGCAGCTTTATGGCCCGTAGCGCAAACACTGAAGCTTTCTTT. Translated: CASSFMARSANTEAFF.

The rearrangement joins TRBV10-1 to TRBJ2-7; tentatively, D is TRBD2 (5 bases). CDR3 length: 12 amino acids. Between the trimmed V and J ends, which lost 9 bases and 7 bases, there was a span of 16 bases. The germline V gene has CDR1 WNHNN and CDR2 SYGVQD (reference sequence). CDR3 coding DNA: TGCGCCAGTAATAGCGAGCGCAGGGAGCAGTACTTC. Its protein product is CASNSERREQYF.

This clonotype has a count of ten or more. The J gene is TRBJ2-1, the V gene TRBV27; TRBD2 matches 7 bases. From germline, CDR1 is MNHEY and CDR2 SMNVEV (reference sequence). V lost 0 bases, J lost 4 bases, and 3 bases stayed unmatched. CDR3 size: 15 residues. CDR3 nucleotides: TGTGCCAGCAGTTTATCTAGCGGGCCTTACAATGAGCAGTTCTTC. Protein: CASSLSSGPYNEQFF.